Listed below are T cell receptor beta chains from one sample, sequenced in a study of beta chain features in type 1 diabetes. Generated by immunoSEQ multiplex PCR, the TCRdb table keeps only in-frame clones and is missing some. The sample has 450,000 or so clones, about an eighth seen once; the top ten hold approximately 0.05%. Sequencing was performed on naive CD4+ T cells from blood. These receptors were collected from a woman in her late teens or twenties in good health. The CDR3 runs from the conserved cysteine through the conserved F or W.

V gene | CDR3 protein
TRBV4-1 | CASSPLAKYNEQFF
TRBV5-1 | CASSSGPYEQYF
TRBV28 | CASRSTGRTYNEQFF
TRBV14 | CASSRASGSPYEQYF
TRBV7-2 | CASSRTSGSYEQYF
TRBV4-1 | CASSRPPGQRNYGYTF
TRBV5-1 | CASSFGDRGPSPLHF
TRBV7-9 | CASSFLKGMNTEAFF
TRBV29-1 | CSVRGTGRETQYF
TRBV7-6 | CASSPKSGNTIYF
TRBV9 | CASSVEREEDNQPQHF
TRBV28 | CASRPTGTETQYF
TRBV30 | CAWSEGAAGRYEQYF
TRBV11-1 | CASSWQAGPTYEQYF
TRBV6-5 | CASSLQRATDTQYF
TRBV7-3 | CASSLEGRGQETQYF
TRBV4-1 | CASSRDRAETQYF
TRBV4-1 | CASSQLGVGTQYF
TRBV7-9 | CASSLGTVRETQYF
TRBV7-9 | CASSLPTGGAEQFF
TRBV2 | CASSESGSHNEQFF
TRBV7-9 | CASSLAVGTDTQYF
TRBV7-9 | CASTINGRAGSYEQYF
TRBV4-1 | CASSQGGVGNQPQHF
TRBV29-1 | CSVEDRGVHTEAFF
TRBV29-1 | CSVGGGQGNTGELFF
TRBV6-6 | CASSFGQLLEQYF
TRBV6-5 | CASSYSGGTQETQYF
TRBV9 | CASSFGTSVHEQFF
TRBV7-3 | CASSPGTGVGQETQYF
TRBV15 | CATSRAGTMNTEAFF
TRBV19 | CASSIDRSKNQPQHF
TRBV7-2 | CASSLDRVEKTQYF
TRBV7-9 | CASSLSGGNSGYTF
TRBV10-2 | CASSEQGRETQYF
TRBV27 | CASSSPTGQGALDTQYF
TRBV4-3 | CASSQNGDRVGYTF
TRBV27 | CASSLKAGVETQYF
TRBV25-1 | CASSAQGIEAFF
TRBV18 | CASSPQTQITTYNEQFF
TRBV27 | CASTPNWGGGQPQHF
TRBV29-1 | CSVGVLTAKNIQYF
TRBV2 | CASRQVADTQYF
TRBV4-2 | CASSQVYYSYTF
TRBV5-4 | CASSWDRGSEKLFF
TRBV7-3 | CASSYQGLAERGEQFF
TRBV7-2 | CASSLGGGGYEQFF
TRBV7-3 | CASSQQGGNTQYF
TRBV7-2 | CASSRRVGATDTQYF
TRBV29-1 | CSGGIPGYEQYF
TRBV4-2 | CASSQDRDSSYEQYF
TRBV7-8 | CASSLAAGENTEAFF
TRBV5-1 | CASSQSDPGSGDTQYF
TRBV5-1 | CASSRRPGYEQYF
TRBV29-1 | CSVRVTANTEAFF
TRBV7-2 | CASSPPSLGGYNEQFF
TRBV23-1 | CASSQSSGNNEKLFF
TRBV7-2 | CASSDPRIYGYTF